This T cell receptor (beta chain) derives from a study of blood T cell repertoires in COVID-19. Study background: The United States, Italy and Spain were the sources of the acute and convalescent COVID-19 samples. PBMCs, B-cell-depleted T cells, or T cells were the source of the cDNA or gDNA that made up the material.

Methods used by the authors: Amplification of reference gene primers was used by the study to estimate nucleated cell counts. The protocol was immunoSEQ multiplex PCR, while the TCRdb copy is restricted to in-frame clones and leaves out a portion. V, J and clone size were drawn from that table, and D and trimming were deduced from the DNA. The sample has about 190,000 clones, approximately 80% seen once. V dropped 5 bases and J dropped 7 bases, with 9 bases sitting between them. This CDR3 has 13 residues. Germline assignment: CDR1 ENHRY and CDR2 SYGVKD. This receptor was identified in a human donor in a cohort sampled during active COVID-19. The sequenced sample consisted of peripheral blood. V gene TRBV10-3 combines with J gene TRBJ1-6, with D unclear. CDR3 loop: CAISPDTNSPLHF. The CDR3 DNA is TGTGCCATCAGTCCCGACACCAATTCACCCCTCCACTTT.